This TCR beta chain was sequenced during a study of T cell changes during pregnancy in multiple sclerosis. Germline CDR1 reads KGHSH; CDR2 reads LQKENI. The CDR3 consists of 18 residues. V trimming: 3 bases; J trimming: 1 base; junction bases outside the gene matches: 8. The table came from immunoSEQ multiplex PCR; TCRdb's copy has only in-frame clones and leaves some out. This sample has about 59,000 clones, with about 92% found just once. The starting material was peripheral blood, obtained in the first trimester of pregnancy. The receptor's source is a female donor with multiple sclerosis, enrolled in a pregnancy study. The chain joins TRBV18 to TRBJ2-3; 12 bases fit TRBD2. The CDR3 nucleotides are TGTGCCAGCTCACCCCCGACCCTAGCGGGAGGGCGCACAGATACGCAGTATTTT. Protein sequence: CASSPPTLAGGRTDTQYF.